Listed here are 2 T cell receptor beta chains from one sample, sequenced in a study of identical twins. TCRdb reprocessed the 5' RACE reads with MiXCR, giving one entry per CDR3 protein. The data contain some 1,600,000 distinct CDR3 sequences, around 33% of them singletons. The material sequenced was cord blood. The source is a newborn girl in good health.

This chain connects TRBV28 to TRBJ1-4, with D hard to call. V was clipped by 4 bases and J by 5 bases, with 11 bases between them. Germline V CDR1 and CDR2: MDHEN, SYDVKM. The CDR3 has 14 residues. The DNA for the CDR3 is TGTGCCAGCAGTTCCCCTGCCAGCAATGAAAAACTGTTTTTT. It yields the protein CASSSPASNEKLFF.

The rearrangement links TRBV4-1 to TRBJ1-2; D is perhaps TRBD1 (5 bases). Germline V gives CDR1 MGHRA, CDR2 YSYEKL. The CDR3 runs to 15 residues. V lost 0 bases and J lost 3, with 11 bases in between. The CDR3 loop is CASSQDEGAYYGYTF. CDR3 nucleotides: TGCGCCAGCAGCCAAGATGAAGGGGCTTACTATGGCTACACCTTC.